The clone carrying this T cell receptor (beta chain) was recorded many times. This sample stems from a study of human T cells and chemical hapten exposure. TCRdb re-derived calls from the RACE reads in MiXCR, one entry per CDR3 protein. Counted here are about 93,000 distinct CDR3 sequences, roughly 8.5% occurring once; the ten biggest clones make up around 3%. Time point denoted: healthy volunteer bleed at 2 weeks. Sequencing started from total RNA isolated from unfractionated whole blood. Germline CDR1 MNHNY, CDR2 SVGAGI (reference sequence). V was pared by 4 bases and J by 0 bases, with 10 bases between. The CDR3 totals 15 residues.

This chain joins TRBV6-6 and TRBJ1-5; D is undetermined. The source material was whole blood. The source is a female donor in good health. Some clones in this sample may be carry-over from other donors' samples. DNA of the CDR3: TGTGCCAGCAGTTTGGAGGTAGATAGCAATCAGCCCCAGCATTTT. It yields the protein CASSLEVDSNQPQHF.